This TCR beta chain came from a study of T cells in narcolepsy. This clone was observed a single time. The same CDR3 also results from other DNA sequences found in this sample. TCRdb keeps only in-frame clones here, not all; method: immunoSEQ multiplex PCR. The repertoire holds about 25,000 clones, with approximately 83% as singletons. Trimming cost V 2 bases and J 1 base, with 5 bases left between them. This CDR3 comprises 13 residues. The germline V gene encodes CDR1 MNHNS and CDR2 SASEGT. This chain uses TRBV6-1 with TRBJ1-1; D is unresolved. The clonotype comes from a human donor with narcolepsy. The sequenced material came from CD45RA- memory CD4+ T cells from PBMCs. CDR3 loop: CASSEIENTEAFF. CDR3 DNA sequence: TGTGCCAGCAGTGAAATCGAGAACACTGAAGCTTTCTTT.